Listed below are T cell receptor beta chains from one sample, sequenced in a study of PD-1 blockade in classical Hodgkin lymphoma. The method was immunoSEQ multiplex PCR; TCRdb's version includes in-frame clones alone and lacks a portion of them. The sample comprises 35,000 to 50,000 clones, 76% of which are singletons, and roughly 9.7% rests with the top ten. This specimen was peripheral blood mononuclear cells (PBMCs), taken at baseline. These receptor sequences come from a human donor with classical Hodgkin lymphoma. Each CDR3 is given with its conserved first and last residue. A D gene is named only where the DNA matches it firmly. Clone size is stated in some rows and not others, as once, few, many or a class when expanded.

V gene: TRBV5-1
D gene: TRBD2
clone size: NA
J gene: TRBJ2-7
CDR3 DNA: TGCGCCAGCAGCTTGGACGGGAGGAGACACGAGCAGTACTTC
CDR3 protein: CASSLDGRRHEQYF

V gene: TRBV6-4
D gene: NA
clone size: NA
J gene: TRBJ2-2
CDR3 DNA: TGTGCCAGCAGTGACTCCGGGGCCGGGGAGCTGTTTTTT
CDR3 protein: CASSDSGAGELFF

V gene: TRBV5-1
D gene: NA
clone size: NA
J gene: TRBJ2-2
CDR3 DNA: TGCGCCAGCAGCTACAAAGTTGGACGTGCTAACACCGGGGAGCTGTTTTTT
CDR3 protein: CASSYKVGRANTGELFF

V gene: TRBV5-1
D gene: NA
clone size: few
J gene: TRBJ2-7
CDR3 DNA: TGCGCCAGCAGCCCATCCGGGACCGCCTTCTACGAGCAGTACTTC
CDR3 protein: CASSPSGTAFYEQYF

V gene: TRBV29-1
D gene: TRBD2
clone size: NA
J gene: TRBJ2-1
CDR3 DNA: TGCAGCGTTGTGCCCAGGCTAGCGGGAGGTCTTGGGAATGAGCAGTTCTTC
CDR3 protein: CSVVPRLAGGLGNEQFF

V gene: TRBV18
D gene: NA
clone size: NA
J gene: TRBJ1-4
CDR3 DNA: TGTGCCAGCTCACGGGTTTTCGCAACTAATGAAAAACTGTTTTTT
CDR3 protein: CASSRVFATNEKLFF

V gene: TRBV5-4
D gene: NA
clone size: few
J gene: TRBJ1-2
CDR3 DNA: TGTGCCAGCAGCTTGGAGGGTGGCTACACCTTC
CDR3 protein: CASSLEGGYTF

V gene: TRBV11-3
D gene: NA
clone size: few
J gene: TRBJ1-1
CDR3 DNA: TGTGCCAGCAGCTTAGGGGGGCGAGAAGCTTTCTTT
CDR3 protein: CASSLGGREAFF

V gene: TRBV5-6
D gene: NA
clone size: NA
J gene: TRBJ2-1
CDR3 DNA: TGTGCCAGCAGCTTGCAGGGCCATTCCTACAATGAGCAGTTCTTC
CDR3 protein: CASSLQGHSYNEQFF

V gene: TRBV15
D gene: TRBD2
clone size: NA
J gene: TRBJ2-5
CDR3 DNA: TGTGCCACCTCAAAGCGGGAGTTCTTAGGAGAGACCCAGTACTTC
CDR3 protein: CATSKREFLGETQYF

V gene: TRBV5-8
D gene: NA
clone size: NA
J gene: TRBJ2-2
CDR3 DNA: TGTGCCAGCAGCTTGCCGAACACCGGGGAGCTGTTTTTT
CDR3 protein: CASSLPNTGELFF

V gene: TRBV29-1
D gene: TRBD2
clone size: NA
J gene: TRBJ2-1
CDR3 DNA: TGCAGCGTTGAACTCCTAGCGGGCCCTCGGAATGAGCAGTTCTTC
CDR3 protein: CSVELLAGPRNEQFF

V gene: TRBV27
D gene: TRBD2
clone size: NA
J gene: TRBJ2-1
CDR3 DNA: TGTGCCAGCAGGCTCGGACTAGCGGCTTACAATGAGCAGTTCTTC
CDR3 protein: CASRLGLAAYNEQFF

V gene: TRBV7-8
D gene: NA
clone size: NA
J gene: TRBJ1-5
CDR3 DNA: TGTGCCAGCAGCTTAGAGCAGGGTAGCAATCAGCCCCAGCATTTT
CDR3 protein: CASSLEQGSNQPQHF

V gene: TRBV6-6
D gene: NA
clone size: NA
J gene: TRBJ1-4
CDR3 DNA: TGTGCCAGCAGAAACGTGGCCGAGGAAAAACTGTTTTTT
CDR3 protein: CASRNVAEEKLFF

V gene: TRBV28
D gene: NA
clone size: NA
J gene: TRBJ1-5
CDR3 DNA: TGTGCCAGCAGTCCACACGGGCTGGCAAGCAATCAGCCCCAGCATTTT
CDR3 protein: CASSPHGLASNQPQHF

V gene: TRBV7-9
D gene: NA
clone size: NA
J gene: TRBJ2-3
CDR3 DNA: TGTGCCAGCAGCTTAGCAGGGGATGGAGATACGCAGTATTTT
CDR3 protein: CASSLAGDGDTQYF

V gene: TRBV4-1
D gene: NA
clone size: NA
J gene: TRBJ2-4
CDR3 DNA: TGCGCCAGCAGCCAAGGAGGGTTGATACTAGCCAAAAACATTCAGTACTTC
CDR3 protein: CASSQGGLILAKNIQYF

V gene: TRBV6-5
D gene: NA
clone size: NA
J gene: TRBJ1-2
CDR3 DNA: TGTGCCAGCAGTTCGTCGTACGCCTATGGCTACACCTTC
CDR3 protein: CASSSSYAYGYTF

V gene: TRBV10-3
D gene: NA
clone size: NA
J gene: TRBJ2-1
CDR3 DNA: TGTGCCACCGCTACCGGGACGGGTGCCAATGAGCAGTTCTTC
CDR3 protein: CATATGTGANEQFF

V gene: TRBV6-5
D gene: NA
clone size: NA
J gene: TRBJ1-2
CDR3 DNA: TGTGCCAGCAACGCTCCTAACTATGGCTACACCTTC
CDR3 protein: CASNAPNYGYTF

V gene: TRBV2
D gene: NA
clone size: NA
J gene: TRBJ2-7
CDR3 DNA: TGTGCCAGCAGTGAGGGTAGGAGCTCCTACGAGCAGTACTTC
CDR3 protein: CASSEGRSSYEQYF

V gene: TRBV4-1
D gene: NA
clone size: NA
J gene: TRBJ1-2
CDR3 DNA: TGCGCCAGCAGCTCCTCCCTTGGGACTTTAAGCTATGGCTACACCTTC
CDR3 protein: CASSSSLGTLSYGYTF

V gene: TRBV19
D gene: NA
clone size: NA
J gene: TRBJ1-5
CDR3 DNA: TGTGCCAGTATGGGAGAAAGCAATCAGCCCCAGCATTTT
CDR3 protein: CASMGESNQPQHF

V gene: TRBV7-2
D gene: NA
clone size: NA
J gene: TRBJ2-3
CDR3 DNA: TGTGCCAGCAGCCCCTGGACGGGGGAGACAGATACGCAGTATTTT
CDR3 protein: CASSPWTGETDTQYF

V gene: TRBV6-5
D gene: NA
clone size: NA
J gene: TRBJ2-1
CDR3 DNA: TGTGCCAGCAGTTACCTAATCAATGAGCAGTTCTTC
CDR3 protein: CASSYLINEQFF

V gene: TRBV23-1
D gene: NA
clone size: once
J gene: TRBJ1-1
CDR3 DNA: TGCGCCAGCAGTCAAGAACAGGCAAACACTGAAGCTTTCTTT
CDR3 protein: CASSQEQANTEAFF

V gene: TRBV4-3
D gene: TRBD2
clone size: NA
J gene: TRBJ2-7
CDR3 DNA: TGCGCCAGCAGCCAAGGACTAGCGGGTTTCTCCTACGAGCAGTACTTC
CDR3 protein: CASSQGLAGFSYEQYF

V gene: TRBV2
D gene: TRBD1
clone size: few
J gene: TRBJ1-1
CDR3 DNA: TGTGCCAGCACGGACAGGGAGGACACTGAAGCTTTCTTT
CDR3 protein: CASTDREDTEAFF

V gene: TRBV5-6
D gene: TRBD1
clone size: few
J gene: TRBJ1-5
CDR3 DNA: TGTGCCAGCAGCCAGAGAAGGGGGCCTCAGCCCCAGCATTTT
CDR3 protein: CASSQRRGPQPQHF

V gene: TRBV14
D gene: NA
clone size: once
J gene: TRBJ1-1
CDR3 DNA: TGTGCCAGCAGCCGAGGGAGGAACACTGAAGCTTTCTTT
CDR3 protein: CASSRGRNTEAFF

V gene: TRBV5-5
D gene: TRBD1
clone size: NA
J gene: TRBJ1-1
CDR3 DNA: TGTGCCAGCAGCTCGGGACAGGGCACGGCCACTGAAGCTTTCTTT
CDR3 protein: CASSSGQGTATEAFF

V gene: TRBV14
D gene: NA
clone size: NA
J gene: TRBJ2-7
CDR3 DNA: TGTGCCAGCAGCCAAGCGGGGTACGAGCAGTACTTC
CDR3 protein: CASSQAGYEQYF

V gene: TRBV28
D gene: TRBD1
clone size: NA
J gene: TRBJ1-2
CDR3 DNA: TGTGCCAGCAGTCTAGGACAGGGGAACTATGGCTACACCTTC
CDR3 protein: CASSLGQGNYGYTF

V gene: TRBV13
D gene: NA
clone size: NA
J gene: TRBJ2-7
CDR3 DNA: TGTGCCAGCAGCTTAGGAAGAGGGGTCGAGCAGTACTTC
CDR3 protein: CASSLGRGVEQYF

V gene: TRBV29-1
D gene: NA
clone size: NA
J gene: TRBJ1-2
CDR3 DNA: TGCAGCGTTGAAGACCCCGGGACGACCTATGGCTACACCTTC
CDR3 protein: CSVEDPGTTYGYTF

V gene: TRBV28
D gene: TRBD2
clone size: NA
J gene: TRBJ2-1
CDR3 DNA: TGTGCCAGCAGACCGACTAGCGGGAGTTCGTGGGAGCAGTTCTTC
CDR3 protein: CASRPTSGSSWEQFF

V gene: TRBV2
D gene: NA
clone size: NA
J gene: TRBJ1-5
CDR3 DNA: TGTGCCAGCAGTGAACGGGGGGCGGCGGGTCAGCCCCAGCATTTT
CDR3 protein: CASSERGAAGQPQHF

V gene: TRBV19
D gene: NA
clone size: NA
J gene: TRBJ2-7
CDR3 DNA: TGTGCCAGTAGTAGATCGGCTAGCGAGGGCTCCTACGAGCAGTACTTC
CDR3 protein: CASSRSASEGSYEQYF

V gene: TRBV19
D gene: NA
clone size: NA
J gene: TRBJ2-7
CDR3 DNA: TGTGCCAGTAGTACGGAGGCCCCCTTACTCACCTACGAGCAGTACTTC
CDR3 protein: CASSTEAPLLTYEQYF

V gene: TRBV6-5
D gene: NA
clone size: NA
J gene: TRBJ2-4
CDR3 DNA: TGTGCCAGCAGTTTGCAGGGGGCCAAAAACATTCAGTACTTC
CDR3 protein: CASSLQGAKNIQYF

V gene: TRBV18
D gene: TRBD2
clone size: NA
J gene: TRBJ2-1
CDR3 DNA: TGTGCCAGCTCACCGGGACTAGCGGGAGGCTACAATGAGCAGTTCTTC
CDR3 protein: CASSPGLAGGYNEQFF

V gene: TRBV2
D gene: NA
clone size: NA
J gene: TRBJ1-1
CDR3 DNA: TGTGCCAGCAGTTCCACAGGGTCGAACACTGAAGCTTTCTTT
CDR3 protein: CASSSTGSNTEAFF

V gene: TRBV6-5
D gene: NA
clone size: few
J gene: TRBJ2-4
CDR3 DNA: TGTGCCAGCAGAACTATGCCCGGGAACATTCAGTACTTC
CDR3 protein: CASRTMPGNIQYF

V gene: TRBV28
D gene: TRBD1
clone size: NA
J gene: TRBJ1-5
CDR3 DNA: TGTGCCAGCAGTCCTCGGGACAGGGGGCGAGCCAATCAGCCCCAGCATTTT
CDR3 protein: CASSPRDRGRANQPQHF

V gene: TRBV11-2
D gene: NA
clone size: NA
J gene: TRBJ2-3
CDR3 DNA: TGTGCCAGCAGCCCCTGGGGAGATAGGGCAGATACGCAGTATTTT
CDR3 protein: CASSPWGDRADTQYF

V gene: TRBV4-3
D gene: NA
clone size: NA
J gene: TRBJ1-3
CDR3 DNA: TGCGCCAGCAGCCAAGAGGCCGAACCTTCTGGAAACACCATATATTTT
CDR3 protein: CASSQEAEPSGNTIYF

V gene: TRBV28
D gene: TRBD2
clone size: NA
J gene: TRBJ2-5
CDR3 DNA: TGTGCCAGCAGTCTCTTCCCGTTGACTAGCGGGAACCAAGAGACCCAGTACTTC
CDR3 protein: CASSLFPLTSGNQETQYF

V gene: TRBV28
D gene: TRBD1
clone size: few
J gene: TRBJ1-1
CDR3 DNA: TGTGCCAGCAGTACCATCGACAGGGATCGCGGTACTGAAGCTTTCTTT
CDR3 protein: CASSTIDRDRGTEAFF

V gene: TRBV5-6
D gene: TRBD2
clone size: NA
J gene: TRBJ2-1
CDR3 DNA: TGTGCCAGCAGCTCCTGGCCTGCGGGAGGGCTGTTAGTCTTC
CDR3 protein: CASSSWPAGGLLVF